The next 30 T cell receptor beta chains were all read from a single sample in a study of CD8+ T cells in alopecia areata. It was cDNA, reverse transcribed from extracted RNA, that served as the sequencing template. TCRdb's copy holds only in-frame clones and misses some; the assay was immunoSEQ multiplex PCR. This table holds 150,000 or so clones, roughly 70% found once. This specimen was CD8+ T cells sorted from blood, taken at week 0. These receptors were obtained from a human donor with alopecia areata.

V and J are TRBV7-9 and TRBJ2-7, with a possible D match to TRBD2 (5 bases). The V gene's germline CDR1 is SEHNR and CDR2 FQNEAQ (reference sequence). The CDR3 sequence is 13 residues long. Trimming took 4 bases from V and 3 from J, leaving 10 bases between them. CDR3 DNA sequence: TGTGCCAGCAGCTCTCCTAGCTTCTACGAGCAGTACTTC. Its protein is CASSSPSFYEQYF.

This clone was counted only a few times. The V call is TRBV7-8, the J call TRBJ1-4; D is ambiguous. V was clipped by 2 bases and J by 8 bases, with 15 bases between them. The germline V gene has CDR1 SGHVS and CDR2 FQNEAQ. This CDR3 comprises 15 residues. Here the CDR3 reads CASSLSGRVEEKLFF. The CDR3 bases are TGTGCCAGCAGCTTATCAGGCAGAGTGGAAGAAAAACTGTTTTTT. Complete variable domain (other parts from reference TRBV7-8 and TRBJ1-4): GAGVSQSPRYKVAKRGQDVALRCDPISGHVSLFWYQQALGQGPEFLTYFQNEAQLDKSGLPSDRFFAERPEGSVSTLKIQRTQQEDSAVYLCASSLSGRVEEKLFFGSGTQLSVL.

This chain links TRBV29-1 with TRBJ2-1; TRBD2 agrees at 8 bases. The V gene end was trimmed by 6 bases and the J gene end by 12 bases; junction bases not matched to a gene: 7. Germline CDR1 SQVTM, CDR2 ANQGSEA. This CDR3 has 11 residues. CDR3 protein: CSVPAGGVQFF. DNA for the CDR3: TGCAGCGTGCCAGCCGGGGGGGTGCAGTTCTTC.

The CDR3 spells CASGYNGQNYGYTF. As DNA, the CDR3 is TGTGCTAGTGGTTATAATGGACAGAACTATGGCTACACCTTC. The chain recombines TRBV12-5 with TRBJ1-2; tentatively, D is TRBD1 (6 bases). The germline gives CDR1 LGHNT, CDR2 FRNRAP. The V end lost 4 bases, the J end lost 2 bases, and 11 bases lay between the germline ends. The CDR3 has 14 residues. Combining the CDR3 with reference TRBV12-5 and TRBJ1-2 gives the whole variable domain DARVTQTPRHKVTEMGQEVTMRCQPILGHNTVFWYRQTMMQGLELLAYFRNRAPLDDSGMPKDRFSAEMPDATLATLKIQPSEPRDSAVYFCASGYNGQNYGYTFGSGTRLTVV.

CDR3 sequence: CASSFTGNSPLHF. The CDR3 nucleotides read TGTGCCAGCAGCTTTACCGGGAATTCACCCCTCCACTTT. The genes are TRBV5-6 and TRBJ1-6; D is unclear. This CDR3 is 13 amino acids long. Trimming left V 2 bases short and J 7 bases short, with 7 bases between. Germline-derived CDR1 and CDR2 are SGHDT and YYEEEE.

V usage is TRBV25-1 and J usage is TRBJ2-3; D may be TRBD1 (7 bases). The CDR3 is made up of 17 amino acids. CDR1 is MGHDK and CDR2 is SYGVNS in the germline V gene. V shed 0 bases and J shed 0 bases, with 13 bases lying between them. The CDR3 DNA reads as TGTGCCAGCAGTGAATATGTGGCAGGGGGGAGCACAGATACGCAGTATTTT. Translated: CASSEYVAGGSTDTQYF.

The chain links TRBV13 to TRBJ2-7; D unclear. The germline CDR1 and CDR2 sequences are PRHDT and FYEKMQ (reference sequence). The ends were cut back, 1 base at V and 6 bases at J, with 4 bases in the middle. There are 11 residues in the CDR3. DNA for the CDR3: TGTGCCAGCAGCTTAGCCGGCGAGCAGTACTTC. It encodes CASSLAGEQYF.

Only a few counts were recorded for this clone. The gene calls are TRBV13 and TRBJ2-1; D gene uncertain. Trimming stripped 6 bases from V and 9 bases from J, with 12 bases between. Per germline, CDR1 PRHDT and CDR2 FYEKMQ (reference sequence). This CDR3 region has 12 residues. This CDR3 is CASRPLSSEQFF. The CDR3 DNA is TGTGCCAGCAGACCCTTAAGTAGTGAGCAGTTCTTC.

This sequence joins TRBV19 and TRBJ2-5, with TRBD1 as a possible D gene (6 bases). There are 15 residues in the CDR3. V was pared by 5 bases and J by 2 bases, with 15 bases between. The germline CDR1 and CDR2 sequences are LNHDA and SQIVND (reference sequence). The CDR3 sequence is CASSSPGHIQETQYF. The CDR3 nucleotides read TGTGCCAGTAGTTCCCCGGGACATATTCAAGAGACCCAGTACTTC.

This clone was recorded a few times. This chain joins TRBV25-1 and TRBJ2-2, with 9 bases lining up with TRBD2. V lost 6 bases, J lost 6 bases, and 11 bases stayed unmatched. Germline-derived CDR1 and CDR2 are MGHDK and SYGVNS. This CDR3 spans 16 amino acids. The CDR3, as DNA: TGTGCCAGCAGGTCGCCGGAGGCGGGGGGGCCCGGGGAGCTGTTTTTT. Amino acid sequence: CASRSPEAGGPGELFF.

The genes are TRBV29-1 and TRBJ1-3; D gene uncertain. Trimming removed 2 bases at V and 2 bases at J, with 7 bases between. This CDR3 is built from 13 residues. Germline V gives CDR1 SQVTM, CDR2 ANQGSEA. The CDR3 loop is CSVELAAGNTIYF. In DNA, the CDR3 is TGCAGCGTTGAACTAGCGGCTGGAAACACCATATATTTT.

J is TRBJ2-5 and V is TRBV28; 9 bases agree with TRBD1. The CDR3 loop spans 14 amino acids. Germline loops: CDR1 MDHEN, CDR2 SYDVKM. V lost 5 bases to trimming and J lost 5 bases; unmatched junction nucleotides: 6. CDR3 coding DNA: TGTGCCAGCAGTCCGGGACAGGGCTGGGAGACCCAGTACTTC. It translates to CASSPGQGWETQYF.

The rearrangement uses TRBV7-6 and TRBJ2-7, with TRBD1 identical over 7 bases. Germline loops: CDR1 SGHVS, CDR2 FNYEAQ. With 8 bases clipped from V and 6 bases from J, the junction kept 16 bases outside the gene matches. The CDR3 length is 15 residues. The CDR3 nucleotides are TGTGCCAGCTCGAGGGGGCCAAGGATGAAGGGCGAGCAGTACTTC. Translating gives CASSRGPRMKGEQYF.

The rearrangement links TRBV2 to TRBJ1-2, with D possibly matching TRBD1 (5 bases). From germline, CDR1 is SNHLY and CDR2 FYNNEI. This CDR3 region has 12 residues. Trimming cost V 7 bases and J 6 bases, with 12 bases left between them. In nucleotides, the CDR3 is TGTGCCAGCATTTCAGGGTCCGATGGCTACACCTTC. It codes for CASISGSDGYTF.

The rearrangement links TRBV10-2 to TRBJ2-1; 13 positions match TRBD2. Per germline, CDR1 WSHSY and CDR2 SAAADI. V gave up 6 bases and J gave up 9 bases; unmatched junction bases: 8. The CDR3 is 15 amino acids. Here the CDR3 reads CASRGLAGYPSEQFF. For the CDR3, the DNA is TGCGCCAGCAGGGGACTAGCGGGGTACCCAAGTGAGCAGTTCTTC.

This chain uses TRBV15 with TRBJ1-1, with D possibly TRBD1 on 5 matching bases. V shed 0 bases and J shed 4 bases, with 12 bases lying between them. Germline CDR1 LNHNV, CDR2 YYDKDF (reference sequence). The CDR3 consists of 15 residues. In DNA form, the CDR3 reads TGTGCCACCAGCAGAGAGGGGTTGGGGGTCACTGAAGCTTTCTTT. Translation gives CATSREGLGVTEAFF.

V gene TRBV6-6 combines with J gene TRBJ1-3; 9 nucleotides agree with TRBD1. Germline assignment: CDR1 MNHNY and CDR2 SVGAGI (reference sequence). The CDR3 is made up of 11 amino acids. The CDR3 sequence is CGTGAGNTIYF. CDR3 in DNA: TGTGGGACAGGGGCTGGAAACACCATATATTTT.

On this clone: The same CDR3 arises from other DNA sequences in this sample as well. V and J are TRBV29-1 and TRBJ1-5; TRBD1 aligns across 7 bases. The germline V gene has CDR1 SQVTM and CDR2 ANQGSEA. The V segment lost 3 bases and the J segment 7 bases; nucleotides outside the gene matches: 6. The CDR3 consists of 13 residues. The CDR3 here is CSVETGFGQPQHF. DNA for the CDR3: TGCAGCGTTGAGACAGGGTTCGGGCAGCCCCAGCATTTT. Supplemented by reference TRBV29-1 and TRBJ1-5, the full variable domain reads SAVISQKPSRDICQRGTSLTIQCQVDSQVTMMFWYRQQPGQSLTLIATANQGSEATYESGFVIDKFPISRPNLTFSTLTVSNMSPEDSSIYLCSVETGFGQPQHFGDGTRLSIL.

This clone was seen a handful of times. The junction departs from germline at one end; a sequencing error may be responsible. The chain carries TRBV7-2 and TRBJ2-3; 9 bases line up with TRBD2. Germline values: CDR1 SGHTA, CDR2 FQGNSA. The CDR3 has 14 residues. The CDR3 loop reads CASSLAGSTDTQYF. DNA of the CDR3: TGTGCCAGCAGCCTAGCGGGGAGCACAGATACGCAGTATTTT.

As concerns this clone: The identical CDR3 is also encoded by other nucleotide sequences in the sample. The chain employs TRBV27 and TRBJ2-6; D remains unclear. Trimming removed 6 bases from V and 0 bases from J, with 9 bases in between. Per the germline V gene, CDR1 is MNHEY and CDR2 is SMNVEV (reference sequence). The CDR3 spans 15 residues. CDR3 bases: TGTGCCAGCAGCCCTAGACACTCTGGGGCCAACGTCCTGACTTTC. Amino acids: CASSPRHSGANVLTF.

The sample holds a few counts of this clone. This chain's CDR3 is CASSTEGERDQPQHF. The CDR3, as DNA: TGTGCCAGCAGCACAGAAGGGGAACGTGATCAGCCCCAGCATTTT. The rearrangement joins TRBV7-9 to TRBJ1-5; D is possibly TRBD1 (5 bases). This CDR3 has 15 amino acids. V lost 5 bases to trimming and J lost 5 bases, with 16 bases between them. From germline, CDR1 is SEHNR and CDR2 FQNEAQ (reference sequence).

The V and J genes are TRBV12-5 and TRBJ1-1; D gene uncertain. V shed 5 bases and J shed 3 bases, with 4 bases lying between them. Germline V gene lookup returns CDR1 LGHNT and CDR2 FRNRAP. The CDR3 length is 11 residues. CDR3 in amino acids: CASGLHTEAFF. The CDR3 region has the DNA TGTGCTAGTGGTCTACACACTGAAGCTTTCTTT.

This clone was observed a single time. The V and J genes are TRBV15 and TRBJ2-3, with TRBD2 matching over 9 bases. The CDR3 consists of 13 residues. V dropped 8 bases and J dropped 4; count of bases not matched to a gene: 4. CDR1 is LNHNV and CDR2 is YYDKDF in the germline V gene (reference sequence). The CDR3 bases are TGTGCCACCGGGCCTAGCGGGGCAGATACGCAGTATTTT. Its translation is CATGPSGADTQYF. The complete variable domain, with remaining parts taken from reference TRBV15 and TRBJ2-3, reads DAMVIQNPRYQVTQFGKPVTLSCSQTLNHNVMYWYQQKSSQAPKLLFHYYDKDFNNEADTPDNFQSRRPNTSFCFLDIRSPGLGDTAMYLCATGPSGADTQYFGPGTRLTVL.

This chain joins TRBV5-3 and TRBJ1-1, with no clear D. TRBV5-3 is recorded as an ORF, its role being uncertain. V dropped 4 bases and J dropped 1 base, with 17 bases sitting between them. The CDR3 extends over 16 amino acids. CDR3 coding DNA: TGTGCCAGAAGCCCTCACATCCCGACTGGGAACACTGAAGCTTTCTTT. Translating it yields CARSPHIPTGNTEAFF.

The rearrangement uses TRBV5-1 and TRBJ2-6; D not certain. Trimming stripped 9 bases from V and 0 bases from J, with 19 bases between. CDR3 length equals 17 residues. CDR1 is SGHRS and CDR2 is YFSETQ in the germline V gene. For the CDR3, the DNA is TGCGCCACTACACTATCGGCAGTGAACTCTGGGGCCAACGTCCTGACTTTC. Translating gives CATTLSAVNSGANVLTF.

V and J are TRBV14 and TRBJ2-7; 7 nucleotides agree with TRBD1. V shed 4 bases and J 2 bases; nucleotides not matched to a gene: 11. The CDR3 is 16 residues long. The germline V gene encodes CDR1 SGHDN and CDR2 FVKESK. The CDR3 loop reads CASSRDEGAIAYEQYF. The DNA of the CDR3 is TGTGCCAGCAGCCGCGACGAGGGGGCCATAGCCTACGAGCAGTACTTC.

This chain links TRBV2 with TRBJ2-7, with 11 bases identical to TRBD1. V lost 6 bases to trimming and J lost 5 bases; unmatched junction nucleotides: 6. Germline values: CDR1 SNHLY, CDR2 FYNNEI. This CDR3 is built from 14 residues. The CDR3 DNA sequence: TGTGCCAGCAGCGCGGGACAGGGGGGACACGAGCAGTACTTC. It encodes CASSAGQGGHEQYF.

The chain recombines TRBV5-6 with TRBJ2-1; D unresolved. The germline V and J ends were trimmed by 4 bases and 6 bases, with 11 bases remaining between them. Germline loops: CDR1 SGHDT, CDR2 YYEEEE. The CDR3 loop spans 13 amino acids. The CDR3 bases are TGTGCCAGCAGCCCCGACCAATTCAATGAGCAGTTCTTC. Amino acids: CASSPDQFNEQFF.

J is TRBJ2-7 and V is TRBV5-1; D possibly corresponds to TRBD1 (6 bases). The CDR3 has 13 amino acids. Per the germline V gene, CDR1 is SGHRS and CDR2 is YFSETQ. V gave up 3 bases and J gave up 0 bases, with 7 bases separating them. The CDR3 loop reads CASSWTVSYEQYF. CDR3 DNA: TGCGCCAGCAGCTGGACAGTCTCCTACGAGCAGTACTTC.

The V and J genes are TRBV4-2 and TRBJ2-3, with D perhaps TRBD1 (6 bases). Germline lookup yields CDR1 LGHNA and CDR2 YNFKEQ. V was trimmed by 4 bases and J by 2 bases, leaving 13 bases between them. The CDR3 is made up of 15 amino acids. The CDR3 DNA reads as TGTGCCAGCAGCCCAGATGGGGGCTACACAGATACGCAGTATTTT. Protein: CASSPDGGYTDTQYF.